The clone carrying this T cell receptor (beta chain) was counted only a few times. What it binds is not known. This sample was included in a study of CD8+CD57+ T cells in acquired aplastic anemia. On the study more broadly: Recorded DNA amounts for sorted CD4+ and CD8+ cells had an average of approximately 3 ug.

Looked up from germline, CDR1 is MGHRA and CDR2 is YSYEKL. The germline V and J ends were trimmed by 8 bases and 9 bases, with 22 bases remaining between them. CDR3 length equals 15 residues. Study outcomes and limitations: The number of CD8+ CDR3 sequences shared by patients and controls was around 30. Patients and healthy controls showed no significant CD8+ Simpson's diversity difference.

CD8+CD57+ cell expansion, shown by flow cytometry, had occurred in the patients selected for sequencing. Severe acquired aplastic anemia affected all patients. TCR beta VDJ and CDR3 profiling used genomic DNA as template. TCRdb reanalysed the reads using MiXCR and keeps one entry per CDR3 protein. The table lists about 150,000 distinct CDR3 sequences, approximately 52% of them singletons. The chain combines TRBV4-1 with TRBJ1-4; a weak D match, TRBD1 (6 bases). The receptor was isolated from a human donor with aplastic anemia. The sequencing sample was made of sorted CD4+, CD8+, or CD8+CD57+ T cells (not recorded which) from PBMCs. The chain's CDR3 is CASGPHDRLGKKLFF. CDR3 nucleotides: TGCGCCAGCGGCCCGCACGACAGGCTCGGGAAAAAACTGTTTTTT.